The 24 T cell receptor beta chains presented below share a single source sample, sequenced in a study of ipilimumab plus nivolumab after autologous stem cell transplantation. The table came from immunoSEQ multiplex PCR; TCRdb's copy has only in-frame clones and leaves some out. The repertoire holds 84,000 or so clones, over 80% seen once, with 2% to 2.5% in the top ten. This specimen consisted of PBMCs, obtained in a trial of ipilimumab plus nivolumab as post-transplant consolidation. Receptor source: a male donor with diffuse large B-cell lymphoma.

The gene calls are TRBV2 and TRBJ2-2; possible D gene TRBD1, 5 bases. This CDR3 has 14 amino acids. Germline V lookup: CDR1 SNHLY, CDR2 FYNNEI. V lost 1 base and J lost 6, with 9 bases in between. In DNA form, the CDR3 reads TGTGCCAGCAGTGAAGAGGGGTCGGCCGGGGAGCTGTTTTTT. Translation: CASSEEGSAGELFF.

This sequence joins TRBV19 and TRBJ2-3, with D possibly being TRBD2 (6 bases). Per germline, CDR1 LNHDA and CDR2 SQIVND (reference sequence). Trimming took off 6 bases at V and 3 bases at J, with 16 bases between the two ends. The CDR3 is 15 residues long. The CDR3 loop reads CASSRVPGVTDTQYF. CDR3 DNA: TGTGCCAGTAGCCGCGTTCCGGGGGTAACAGATACGCAGTATTTT.

The CDR3 DNA reads TGTGCCAGCTCCCCCGACAGGGCTTCCGGGGAGCTGTTTTTT. It codes for CASSPDRASGELFF. The genes are TRBV18 and TRBJ2-2; 7 bases agree with TRBD1. This CDR3 is built from 14 residues. Germline assignment: CDR1 KGHSH and CDR2 LQKENI. V lost 6 bases, J lost 6 bases, and 7 bases stayed unmatched.

V gene TRBV23-1 combines with J gene TRBJ2-4; D gene unclear. TRBV23-1 is reported as an ORF; its role is uncertain. This CDR3 comprises 14 residues. V lost 6 bases and J lost 0, with 9 bases in between. In DNA form, the CDR3 reads TGCGCCAGCAGCTATAAACTAGCCAAAAACATTCAGTACTTC. Protein product: CASSYKLAKNIQYF.

This rearrangement joins TRBV28 to TRBJ2-7; TRBD2 matches at 10 bases. CDR1 and CDR2 (germline): MDHEN, SYDVKM. This CDR3 has 15 residues. J was trimmed by 4 bases and V by 5 bases; bases with no gene match: 8. CDR3 bases: TGTGCCAGCAGTGTACAGCGGGGGGGCCCTTACGAGCAGTACTTC. Translating it yields CASSVQRGGPYEQYF.

The rearrangement joins TRBV11-2 to TRBJ1-5, with 9 bases that match TRBD1. This CDR3 has 13 amino acids. V shed 3 bases, J shed 7 bases, and the junction held 1 base outside the gene matches. The V gene's germline CDR1 is SGHAT and CDR2 FQNNGV. The CDR3 DNA reads TGTGCCAGCAGCTTCGGACAGGGGCAGCCCCAGCATTTT. Residues: CASSFGQGQPQHF.

CDR3 region: CASSLDWTSGSYEQYF. CDR3 nucleotides: TGTGCCAGCAGCTTAGATTGGACTAGCGGCTCCTACGAGCAGTACTTC. The chain is built from TRBV7-2 and TRBJ2-7; 10 nucleotides line up with TRBD2. The length of the CDR3 is 16 residues. Per the germline V gene, CDR1 is SGHTA and CDR2 is FQGNSA. Trimming at V came to 1 base and at J to 0 bases, leaving 3 bases not matched to a gene.

The chain joins TRBV9 to TRBJ2-7; 10 bases match TRBD2. Trimming removed 2 bases from V and 1 base from J; junction bases left unmatched: 6. CDR1 is SGDLS and CDR2 is YYNGEE in the germline V gene. The CDR3 loop spans 16 amino acids. CDR3 sequence: CASSVFPSGGSYEQYF. CDR3 DNA sequence: TGTGCCAGCAGCGTGTTTCCTAGCGGGGGATCCTACGAGCAGTACTTC.

V is TRBV18 and J is TRBJ2-1, with TRBD1 matching 12 bases. The germline CDR1 and CDR2 sequences are KGHSH and LQKENI. The CDR3 contains 14 residues. V was pared by 6 bases and J by 8 bases, with 5 bases of the junction left unmatched. The CDR3 bases are TGTGCCAGCTCGCGGGGACAGGGGGCCGATGAGCAGTTCTTC. Encoded protein: CASSRGQGADEQFF. Full variable domain (outside the CDR3, taken from reference TRBV18 and TRBJ2-1): NAGVMQNPRHLVRRRGQEARLRCSPMKGHSHVYWYRQLPEEGLKFMVYLQKENIIDESGMPKERFSAEFPKEGPSILRIQQVVRGDSAAYFCASSRGQGADEQFFGPGTRLTVL.

V gene TRBV15 combines with J gene TRBJ1-5, with D unclear. The CDR3 spans 19 residues. Germline V lookup: CDR1 LNHNV, CDR2 YYDKDF (reference sequence). V lost 4 bases to trimming and J lost 4 bases, with 26 bases between them. The CDR3 loop is CATSNSGSGSWVWNQPQHF. In DNA form, the CDR3 reads TGTGCCACCAGCAACAGTGGGTCGGGGTCTTGGGTATGGAATCAGCCCCAGCATTTT.

The chain links TRBV25-1 to TRBJ1-2, with 8 bases aligning to TRBD1. The germline V gene encodes CDR1 MGHDK and CDR2 SYGVNS. This CDR3 has 14 amino acids. Trimming took 5 bases from V and 6 from J; bases not matched to a gene: 8. The CDR3 nucleotides are TGTGCCAGCAGTTACGGTCAGGGGGCGAATGGCTACACCTTC. It is translated as CASSYGQGANGYTF.

The chain has TRBV29-1 and TRBJ1-2; D might be TRBD1 (5 bases). The ends were cut back, 2 bases at V and 8 bases at J, with 9 bases in the middle. Germline V gives CDR1 SQVTM, CDR2 ANQGSEA. CDR3 length: 11 amino acids. The CDR3: CSVERGWGYTF. The CDR3 DNA follows: TGCAGCGTTGAAAGGGGCTGGGGCTACACCTTC.

This clone appeared a single time. The chain employs TRBV30 and TRBJ1-6, with D hard to call. Germline CDR1 reads GTSNPN; CDR2 reads SVGIG (reference sequence). V dropped 2 bases and J dropped 0 bases, with 2 bases sitting between them. This CDR3 has 13 amino acids. The CDR3 loop reads CAWSSSYNSPLHF. CDR3 nucleotide sequence: TGTGCCTGGAGTTCCTCCTATAATTCACCCCTCCACTTT.

The rearrangement uses TRBV7-9 and TRBJ2-6; D is undetermined. Germline lookup yields CDR1 SEHNR and CDR2 FQNEAQ (reference sequence). Trimming removed 0 bases from V and 2 bases from J, with 5 bases in between. The CDR3 contains 15 residues. The DNA of the CDR3 is TGTGCCAGCAGCTTAGCCTCGACTGGGGCCAACGTCCTGACTTTC. This translates into CASSLASTGANVLTF.

The rearrangement uses TRBV7-2 and TRBJ2-3; D unresolved. CDR3 length equals 15 residues. Trimming took off 4 bases at V and 3 bases at J, with 14 bases between the two ends. The germline CDR1 and CDR2 sequences are SGHTA and FQGNSA. CDR3 in amino acids: CASSYGPVETDTQYF. In DNA, the CDR3 is TGTGCCAGCAGCTACGGACCAGTGGAGACAGATACGCAGTATTTT.

The chain couples TRBV6-1 to TRBJ1-1; 7 positions agree with TRBD1. V shed 5 bases and J 5 bases; nucleotides not matched to a gene: 8. CDR1 MNHNS and CDR2 SASEGT come from the germline V gene. This CDR3 has 14 residues. As DNA, the CDR3 is TGTGCCAGCAGTTTCGACAGGGCAGGAACTGAAGCTTTCTTT. Its protein product is CASSFDRAGTEAFF.

The chain is built from TRBV6-6 and TRBJ1-2, with D possibly being TRBD1 (5 bases). The CDR3 length is 14 residues. The germline V and J ends were trimmed by 5 bases and 3 bases, with 13 bases remaining between them. The germline V gene has CDR1 MNHNY and CDR2 SVGAGI (reference sequence). The CDR3 loop reads CASSPLGRDYGYTF. The CDR3 coding sequence is TGTGCCAGCAGTCCCTTGGGCAGGGACTATGGCTACACCTTC.

This sequence joins TRBV18 and TRBJ1-1; the match to TRBD1 covers 7 bases. The CDR3 covers 16 residues. With 6 bases clipped from V and 5 bases from J, the junction kept 15 bases outside the gene matches. Per germline, CDR1 KGHSH and CDR2 LQKENI. The CDR3 DNA reads TGTGCCAGCTCGCGCATCGTCCCAGGGGGTGGTACTGAAGCTTTCTTT. As protein: CASSRIVPGGGTEAFF.

This clone is a singleton in its sample. The chain's CDR3 is CASSDLASNTEAFF. As DNA, the CDR3 is TGCGCCAGCAGTGATCTTGCTTCGAACACTGAAGCTTTCTTT. V and J are TRBV10-2 and TRBJ1-1; no definite D call. There are 14 residues in the CDR3. The V end lost 3 bases, the J end lost 1 base, and 9 bases lay between the germline ends. Germline assignment: CDR1 WSHSY and CDR2 SAAADI.

This clone came up once. V usage is TRBV5-1 and J usage is TRBJ2-3; D is unclear. Trimming shortened V by 0 bases and J by 6 bases, and 2 bases separated the two germline ends. This CDR3 is built from 11 residues. From germline, CDR1 is SGHRS and CDR2 YFSETQ. The CDR3 loop reads CASSLDDTQYF. The CDR3 nucleotides are TGCGCCAGCAGCTTGGACGATACGCAGTATTTT.

The V call is TRBV5-1, the J call TRBJ2-3, with 8 bases aligning to TRBD1. The germline CDR1 and CDR2 sequences are SGHRS and YFSETQ. This CDR3 has 14 amino acids. V lost 4 bases to trimming and J lost 2 bases; unmatched junction nucleotides: 3. The CDR3 is CASSPTGDTDTQYF. In nucleotides, the CDR3 is TGCGCCAGCAGCCCGACAGGGGACACAGATACGCAGTATTTT.

This chain joins TRBV5-1 and TRBJ1-1; D remains ambiguous. Between the trimmed V and J ends, which lost 0 bases and 0 bases, there was a span of 9 bases. The germline V gene encodes CDR1 SGHRS and CDR2 YFSETQ. The CDR3 has 15 amino acids. As DNA, the CDR3 is TGCGCCAGCAGCTTGGCGTCGGGGTTGAACACTGAAGCTTTCTTT. Residues: CASSLASGLNTEAFF. The full variable domain, with the rest looked up from reference TRBV5-1 and TRBJ1-1, is KAGVTQTPRYLIKTRGQQVTLSCSPISGHRSVSWYQQTPGQGLQFLFEYFSETQRNKGNFPGRFSGRQFSNSRSEMNVSTLELGDSALYLCASSLASGLNTEAFFGQGTRLTVV.

The chain has TRBV19 and TRBJ1-4; D is unresolved. This CDR3 has 13 amino acids. Per the germline V gene, CDR1 is LNHDA and CDR2 is SQIVND (reference sequence). The germline V and J ends were trimmed by 7 bases and 8 bases, with 14 bases remaining between them. CDR3 sequence reads: CASNIGLGEKLFF. The CDR3 bases are TGTGCCAGTAACATCGGGCTCGGCGAAAAACTGTTTTTT.

The chain employs TRBV11-2 and TRBJ2-5; D unresolved. V was clipped by 1 base and J by 3 bases, with 6 bases between them. Per germline, CDR1 SGHAT and CDR2 FQNNGV. This CDR3 has 13 residues. This CDR3 is CASSLGLEETQYF. The CDR3 DNA reads as TGTGCCAGCAGCTTAGGGCTCGAAGAGACCCAGTACTTC.